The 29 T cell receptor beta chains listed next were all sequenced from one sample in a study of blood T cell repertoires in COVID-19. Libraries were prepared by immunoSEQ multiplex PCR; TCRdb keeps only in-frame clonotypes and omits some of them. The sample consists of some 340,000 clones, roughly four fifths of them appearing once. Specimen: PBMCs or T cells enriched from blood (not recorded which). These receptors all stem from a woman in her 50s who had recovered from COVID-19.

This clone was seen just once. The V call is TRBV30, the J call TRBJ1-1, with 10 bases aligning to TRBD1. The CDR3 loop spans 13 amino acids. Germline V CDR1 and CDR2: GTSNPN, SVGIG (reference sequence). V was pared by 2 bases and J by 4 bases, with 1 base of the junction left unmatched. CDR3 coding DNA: TGTGCCTGGAGTCGGACAGGGGGCACTGAAGCTTTCTTT. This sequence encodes CAWSRTGGTEAFF.

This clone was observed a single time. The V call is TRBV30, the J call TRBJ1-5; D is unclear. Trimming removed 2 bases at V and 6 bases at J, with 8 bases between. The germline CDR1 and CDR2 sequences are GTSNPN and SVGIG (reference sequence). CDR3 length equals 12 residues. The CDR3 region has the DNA TGTGCCTGGAGTTCGACGGGTCAGCCCCAGCATTTT. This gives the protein CAWSSTGQPQHF.

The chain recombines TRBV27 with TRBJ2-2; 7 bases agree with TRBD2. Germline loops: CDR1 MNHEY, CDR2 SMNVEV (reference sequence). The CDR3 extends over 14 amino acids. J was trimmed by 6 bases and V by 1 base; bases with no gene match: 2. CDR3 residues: CASSLFGLAGELFF. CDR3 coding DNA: TGTGCCAGCAGTTTATTCGGACTAGCCGGGGAGCTGTTTTTT.

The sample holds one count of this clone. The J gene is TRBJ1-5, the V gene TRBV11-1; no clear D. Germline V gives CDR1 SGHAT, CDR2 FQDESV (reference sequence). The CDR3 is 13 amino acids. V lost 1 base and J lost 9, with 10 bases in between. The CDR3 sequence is CASSLDEGSPQHF. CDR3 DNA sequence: TGTGCCAGCAGCTTAGATGAGGGATCGCCCCAGCATTTT.

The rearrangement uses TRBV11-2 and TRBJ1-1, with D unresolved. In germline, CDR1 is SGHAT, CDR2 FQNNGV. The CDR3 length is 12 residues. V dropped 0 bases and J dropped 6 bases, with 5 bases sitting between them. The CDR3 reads CASSLDRPEAFF. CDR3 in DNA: TGTGCCAGCAGCTTAGATCGTCCTGAAGCTTTCTTT.

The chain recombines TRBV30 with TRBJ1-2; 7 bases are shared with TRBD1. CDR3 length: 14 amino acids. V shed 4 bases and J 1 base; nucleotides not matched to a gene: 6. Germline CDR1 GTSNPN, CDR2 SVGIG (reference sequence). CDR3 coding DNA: TGTGCCTGGACGACAGGGCTTGATAACTATGGCTACACCTTC. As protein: CAWTTGLDNYGYTF.

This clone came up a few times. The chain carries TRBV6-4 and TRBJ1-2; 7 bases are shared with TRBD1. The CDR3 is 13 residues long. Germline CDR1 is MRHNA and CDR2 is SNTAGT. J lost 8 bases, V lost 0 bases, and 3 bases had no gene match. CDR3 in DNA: TGTGCCAGCAGTGACTCGAGAGGGGGCGGCTACACCTTC. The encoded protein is CASSDSRGGGYTF.

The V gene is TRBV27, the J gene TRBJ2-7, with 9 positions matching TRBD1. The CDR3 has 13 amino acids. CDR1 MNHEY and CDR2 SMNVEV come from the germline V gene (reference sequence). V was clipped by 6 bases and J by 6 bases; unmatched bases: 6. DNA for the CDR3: TGTGCCAGCAGATCACAGGGGGCGCGCGAGCAGTACTTC. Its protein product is CASRSQGAREQYF.

CDR3: CASSQTDRQPQHF. Written as DNA, the CDR3 is TGTGCCAGCAGCCAAACTGACAGACAGCCCCAGCATTTT. The chain carries TRBV3-1 (or the pseudogene TRBV3-2) and TRBJ1-5; D might be TRBD1 (5 bases). This CDR3 spans 13 amino acids. Trimming took off 2 bases at V and 7 bases at J, with 9 bases between the two ends. Germline CDR1 is LGHDT and CDR2 is YNNKEL (reference sequence).

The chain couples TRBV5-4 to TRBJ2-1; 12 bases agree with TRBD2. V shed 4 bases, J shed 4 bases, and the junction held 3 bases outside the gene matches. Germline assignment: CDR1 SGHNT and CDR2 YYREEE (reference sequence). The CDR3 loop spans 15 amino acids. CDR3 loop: CASSPTSGSYNEQFF. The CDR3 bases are TGTGCCAGCAGCCCGACTAGCGGGAGTTACAATGAGCAGTTCTTC.

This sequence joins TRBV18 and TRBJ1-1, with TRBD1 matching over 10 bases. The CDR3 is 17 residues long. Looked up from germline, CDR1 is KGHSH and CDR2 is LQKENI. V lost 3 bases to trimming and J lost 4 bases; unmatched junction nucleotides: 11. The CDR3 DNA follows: TGTGCCAGCTCACCCTCAGACAGGGGGCTTTGGGTCACTGAAGCTTTCTTT. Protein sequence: CASSPSDRGLWVTEAFF.

The CDR3 DNA reads TGTGCCAGCAGCTTAGCCAGGGGGCTGGCTTTCTTT. It yields the protein CASSLARGLAFF. This rearrangement joins TRBV7-2 to TRBJ1-1, with TRBD1 identical over 8 bases. The germline CDR1 and CDR2 sequences are SGHTA and FQGNSA. The length of the CDR3 is 12 residues. J was trimmed by 11 bases and V by 0 bases; bases with no gene match: 2.

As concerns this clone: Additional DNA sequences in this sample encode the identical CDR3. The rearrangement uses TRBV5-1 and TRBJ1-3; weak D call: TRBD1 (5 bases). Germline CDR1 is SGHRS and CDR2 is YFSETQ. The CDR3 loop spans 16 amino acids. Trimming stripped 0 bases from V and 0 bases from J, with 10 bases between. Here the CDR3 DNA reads TGCGCCAGCAGCTTGGGGGGAACAGGCTCTGGAAACACCATATATTTT. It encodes CASSLGGTGSGNTIYF. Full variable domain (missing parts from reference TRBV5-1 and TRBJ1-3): KAGVTQTPRYLIKTRGQQVTLSCSPISGHRSVSWYQQTPGQGLQFLFEYFSETQRNKGNFPGRFSGRQFSNSRSEMNVSTLELGDSALYLCASSLGGTGSGNTIYFGEGSWLTVV.

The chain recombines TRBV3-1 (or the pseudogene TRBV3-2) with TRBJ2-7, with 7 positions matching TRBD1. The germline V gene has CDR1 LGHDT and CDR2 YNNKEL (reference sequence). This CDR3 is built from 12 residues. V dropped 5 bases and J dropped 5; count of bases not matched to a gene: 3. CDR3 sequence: CASSITGDEQYF. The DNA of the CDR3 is TGTGCCAGCAGCATAACAGGGGACGAGCAGTACTTC.

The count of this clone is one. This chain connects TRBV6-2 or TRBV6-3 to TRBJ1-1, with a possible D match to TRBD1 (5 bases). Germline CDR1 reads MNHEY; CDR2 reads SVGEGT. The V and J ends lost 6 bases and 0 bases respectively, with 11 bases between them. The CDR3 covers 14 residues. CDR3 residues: CASSLDRLNTEAFF. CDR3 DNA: TGTGCCAGCAGCCTCGACAGACTGAACACTGAAGCTTTCTTT.

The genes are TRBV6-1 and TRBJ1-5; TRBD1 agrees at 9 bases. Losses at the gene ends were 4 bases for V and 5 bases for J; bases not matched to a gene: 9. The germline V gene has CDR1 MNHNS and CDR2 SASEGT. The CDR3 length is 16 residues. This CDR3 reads CASSAGTGIPHQPQHF. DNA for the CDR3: TGTGCCAGCAGTGCCGGGACAGGGATCCCCCATCAGCCCCAGCATTTT.

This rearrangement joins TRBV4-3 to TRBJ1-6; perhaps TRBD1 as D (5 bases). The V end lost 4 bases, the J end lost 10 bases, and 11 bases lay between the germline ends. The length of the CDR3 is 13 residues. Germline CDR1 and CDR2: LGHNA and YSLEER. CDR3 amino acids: CASSPGEGSPLHF. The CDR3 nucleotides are TGCGCCAGCAGCCCGGGGGAAGGGTCACCCCTCCACTTT.

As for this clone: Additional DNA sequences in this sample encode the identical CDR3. In nucleotides, the CDR3 is TGCGCCAGCAGCTTGTCAACAGATACGCAGTATTTT. Its protein is CASSLSTDTQYF. The chain couples TRBV5-1 to TRBJ2-3; no firm D call. Germline V lookup: CDR1 SGHRS, CDR2 YFSETQ. The CDR3 extends over 12 amino acids. Trimming stripped 1 base from V and 3 bases from J, with 3 bases between.

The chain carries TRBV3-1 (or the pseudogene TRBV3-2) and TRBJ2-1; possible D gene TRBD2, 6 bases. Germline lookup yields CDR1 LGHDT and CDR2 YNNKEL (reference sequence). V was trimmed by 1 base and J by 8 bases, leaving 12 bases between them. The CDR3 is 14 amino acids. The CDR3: CASSQGDGGYEQFF. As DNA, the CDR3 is TGTGCCAGCAGCCAAGGAGATGGGGGGTATGAGCAGTTCTTC.

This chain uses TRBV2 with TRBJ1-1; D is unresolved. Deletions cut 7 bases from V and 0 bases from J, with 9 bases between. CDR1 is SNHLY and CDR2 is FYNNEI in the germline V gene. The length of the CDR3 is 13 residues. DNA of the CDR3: TGTGCCAGCAAACCTGAGGTGAACACTGAAGCTTTCTTT. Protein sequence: CASKPEVNTEAFF.

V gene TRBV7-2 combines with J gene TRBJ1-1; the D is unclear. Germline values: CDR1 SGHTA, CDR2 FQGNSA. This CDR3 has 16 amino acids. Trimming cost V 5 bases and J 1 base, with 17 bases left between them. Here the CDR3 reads CASSRSLGLGNTEAFF. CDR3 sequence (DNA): TGTGCCAGCAGCCGCTCACTAGGGCTTGGGAACACTGAAGCTTTCTTT.

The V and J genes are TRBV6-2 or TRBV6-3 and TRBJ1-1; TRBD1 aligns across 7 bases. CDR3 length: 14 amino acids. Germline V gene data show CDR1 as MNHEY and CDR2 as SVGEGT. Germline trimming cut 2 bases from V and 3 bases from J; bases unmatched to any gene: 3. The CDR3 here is CASSYETGYTEAFF. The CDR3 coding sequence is TGTGCCAGCAGTTACGAGACAGGGTACACTGAAGCTTTCTTT.

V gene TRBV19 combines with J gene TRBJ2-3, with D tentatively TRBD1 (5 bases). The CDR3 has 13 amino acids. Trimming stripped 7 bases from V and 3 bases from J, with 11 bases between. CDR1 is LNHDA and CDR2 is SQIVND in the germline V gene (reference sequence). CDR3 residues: CASKGSITDTQYF. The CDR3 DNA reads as TGTGCCAGTAAGGGGTCTATAACAGATACGCAGTATTTT.

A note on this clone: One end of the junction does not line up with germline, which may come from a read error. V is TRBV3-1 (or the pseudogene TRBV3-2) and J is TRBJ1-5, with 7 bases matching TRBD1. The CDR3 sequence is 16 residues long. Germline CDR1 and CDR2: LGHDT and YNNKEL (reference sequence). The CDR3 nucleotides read TGTGCCGGCAGCCAAGTGGGGCAGGGGGGAGATCAGCCCCAGCATTTT. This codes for CAGSQVGQGGDQPQHF.

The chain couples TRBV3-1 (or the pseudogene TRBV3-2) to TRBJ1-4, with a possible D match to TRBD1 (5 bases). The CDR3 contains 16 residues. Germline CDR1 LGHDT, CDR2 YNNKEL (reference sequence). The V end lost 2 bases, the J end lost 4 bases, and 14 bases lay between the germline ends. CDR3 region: CASSQFMGGVNEKLFF. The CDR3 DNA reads TGTGCCAGCAGCCAATTTATGGGAGGGGTTAATGAAAAACTGTTTTTT.

CDR3: CASSGQDEAFF. The CDR3 nucleotides are TGTGCCAGCAGCGGGCAAGATGAAGCTTTCTTT. The rearrangement links TRBV11-3 to TRBJ1-1; D call uncertain. The germline V gene has CDR1 SGHNT and CDR2 YENEEA. The CDR3 runs 11 residues. Trimming shortened V by 5 bases and J by 7 bases, and 8 bases separated the two germline ends.

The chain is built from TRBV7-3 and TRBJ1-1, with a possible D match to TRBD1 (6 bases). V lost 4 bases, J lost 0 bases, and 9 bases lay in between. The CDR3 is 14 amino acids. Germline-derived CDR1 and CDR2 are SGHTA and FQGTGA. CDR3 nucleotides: TGTGCCAGCAGCTCCGGGACATTGAACACTGAAGCTTTCTTT. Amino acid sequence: CASSSGTLNTEAFF.

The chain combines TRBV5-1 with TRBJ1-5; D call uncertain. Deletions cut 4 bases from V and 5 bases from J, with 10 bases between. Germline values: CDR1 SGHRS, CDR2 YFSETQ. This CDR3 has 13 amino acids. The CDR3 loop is CASSRDGDQPQHF. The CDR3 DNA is TGCGCCAGCAGCCGCGACGGGGATCAGCCCCAGCATTTT. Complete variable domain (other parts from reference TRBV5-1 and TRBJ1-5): KAGVTQTPRYLIKTRGQQVTLSCSPISGHRSVSWYQQTPGQGLQFLFEYFSETQRNKGNFPGRFSGRQFSNSRSEMNVSTLELGDSALYLCASSRDGDQPQHFGDGTRLSIL.

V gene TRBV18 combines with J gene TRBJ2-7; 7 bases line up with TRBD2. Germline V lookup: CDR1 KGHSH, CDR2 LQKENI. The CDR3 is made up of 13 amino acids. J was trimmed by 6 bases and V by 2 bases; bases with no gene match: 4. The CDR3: CASSPGREAEQYF. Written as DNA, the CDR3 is TGTGCCAGCTCACCAGGGAGGGAGGCCGAGCAGTACTTC.